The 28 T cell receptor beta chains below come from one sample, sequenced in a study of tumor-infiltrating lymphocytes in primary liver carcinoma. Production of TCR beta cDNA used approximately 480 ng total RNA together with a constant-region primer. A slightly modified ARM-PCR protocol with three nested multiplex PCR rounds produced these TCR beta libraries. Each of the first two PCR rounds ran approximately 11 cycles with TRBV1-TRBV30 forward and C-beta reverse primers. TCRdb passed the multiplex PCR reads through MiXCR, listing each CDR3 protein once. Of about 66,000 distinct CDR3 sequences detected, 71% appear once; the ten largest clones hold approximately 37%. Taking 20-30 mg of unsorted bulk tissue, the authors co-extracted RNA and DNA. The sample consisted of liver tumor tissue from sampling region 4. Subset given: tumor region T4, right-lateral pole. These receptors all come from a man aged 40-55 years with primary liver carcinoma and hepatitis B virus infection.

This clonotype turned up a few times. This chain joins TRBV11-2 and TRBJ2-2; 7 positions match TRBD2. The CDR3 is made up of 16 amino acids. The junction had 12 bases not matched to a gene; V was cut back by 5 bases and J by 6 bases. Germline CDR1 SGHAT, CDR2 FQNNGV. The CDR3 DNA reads TGTGCCAGCAGCCCACGGGCGAGCGGGATATCCGGGGAGCTGTTTTTT. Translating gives CASSPRASGISGELFF.

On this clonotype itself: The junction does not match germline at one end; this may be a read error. In DNA, the CDR3 is TGTGCCAGGAGCTTGGGCCCGGTGGAGGAGCAGTACTTC. This encodes CARSLGPVEEQYF. The gene calls are TRBV7-8 and TRBJ2-7; D is unclear. Germline lookup yields CDR1 SGHVS and CDR2 FQNEAQ. The CDR3 is 13 amino acids.

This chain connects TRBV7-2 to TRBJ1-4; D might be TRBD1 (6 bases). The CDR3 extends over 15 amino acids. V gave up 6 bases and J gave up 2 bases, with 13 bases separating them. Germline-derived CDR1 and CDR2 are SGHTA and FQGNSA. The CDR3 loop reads CASRSTGMTNEKLFF. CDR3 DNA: TGTGCCAGCAGGTCTACAGGGATGACTAATGAAAAACTGTTTTTT.

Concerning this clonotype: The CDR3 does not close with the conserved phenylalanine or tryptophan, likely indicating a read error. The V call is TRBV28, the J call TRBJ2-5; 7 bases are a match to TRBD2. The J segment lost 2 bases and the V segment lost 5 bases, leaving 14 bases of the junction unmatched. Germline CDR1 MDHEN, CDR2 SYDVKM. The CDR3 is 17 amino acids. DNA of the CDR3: TGTGCCAGCAGTCCCCAGGGAGGGGCGGGCCGTCAAGAGACCCAGTACTTG. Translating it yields CASSPQGGAGRQETQYL.

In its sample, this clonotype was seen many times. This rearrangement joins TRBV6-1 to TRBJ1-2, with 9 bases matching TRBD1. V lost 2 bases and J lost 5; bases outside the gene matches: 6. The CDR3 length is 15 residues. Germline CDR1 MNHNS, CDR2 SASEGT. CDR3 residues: CASSENRGRYYGYTF. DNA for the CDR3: TGTGCCAGCAGTGAAAACAGGGGGCGGTATTATGGCTACACCTTC.

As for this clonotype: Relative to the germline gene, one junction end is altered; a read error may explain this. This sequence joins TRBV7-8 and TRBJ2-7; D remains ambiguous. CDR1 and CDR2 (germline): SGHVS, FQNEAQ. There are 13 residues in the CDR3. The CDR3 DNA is TGTGCCAACAGCTTTGACTCCACCTACGAGCAGTACTTC. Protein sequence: CANSFDSTYEQYF.

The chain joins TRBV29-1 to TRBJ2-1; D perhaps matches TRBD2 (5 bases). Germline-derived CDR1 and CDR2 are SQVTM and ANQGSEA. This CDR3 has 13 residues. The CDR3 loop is CNFAMAGPGEQFF. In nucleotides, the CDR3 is TGCAACTTCGCCATGGCAGGCCCGGGAGAGCAGTTCTTC.

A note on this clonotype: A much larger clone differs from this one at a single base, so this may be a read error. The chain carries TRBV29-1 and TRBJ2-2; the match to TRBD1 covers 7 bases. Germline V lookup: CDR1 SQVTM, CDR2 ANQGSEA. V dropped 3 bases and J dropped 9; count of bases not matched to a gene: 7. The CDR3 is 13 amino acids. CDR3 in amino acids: CSVEITGAWELFF. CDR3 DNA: TGCAGCGTTGAGATAACAGGGGCCTGGGAGCTGTTTTTT.

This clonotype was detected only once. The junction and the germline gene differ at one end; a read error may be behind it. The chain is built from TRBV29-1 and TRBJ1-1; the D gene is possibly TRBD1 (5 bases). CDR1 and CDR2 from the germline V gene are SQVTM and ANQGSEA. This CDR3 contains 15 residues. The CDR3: CSGSRGWGMNSEAFF. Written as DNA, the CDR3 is TGCAGCGGGTCAAGGGGCTGGGGAATGAACTCTGAAGCTTTCTTT.

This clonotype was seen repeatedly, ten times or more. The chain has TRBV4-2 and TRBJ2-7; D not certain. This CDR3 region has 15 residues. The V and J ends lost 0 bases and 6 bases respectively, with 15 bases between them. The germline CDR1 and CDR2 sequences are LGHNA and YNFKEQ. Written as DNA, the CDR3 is TGTGCCAGCAGCCAAGATAGGCTAGTAAGTACCGAGCAGTACTTC. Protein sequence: CASSQDRLVSTEQYF.

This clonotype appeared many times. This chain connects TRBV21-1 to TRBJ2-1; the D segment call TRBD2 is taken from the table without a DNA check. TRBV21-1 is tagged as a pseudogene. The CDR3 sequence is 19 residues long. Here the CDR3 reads CASRLAGLALSPICNEQFF. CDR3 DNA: TGTGCCAGCAGACTCGCGGGACTAGCGCTATCCCCAATCTGCAATGAGCAGTTCTTC.

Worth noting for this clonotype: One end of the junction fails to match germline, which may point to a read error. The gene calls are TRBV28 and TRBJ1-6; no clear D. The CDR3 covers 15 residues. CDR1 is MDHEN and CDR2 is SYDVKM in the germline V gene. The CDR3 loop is CAISLQRNYNSPLHF. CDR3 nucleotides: TGTGCCATCAGTTTGCAGAGAAACTATAATTCACCCCTCCATTTT.

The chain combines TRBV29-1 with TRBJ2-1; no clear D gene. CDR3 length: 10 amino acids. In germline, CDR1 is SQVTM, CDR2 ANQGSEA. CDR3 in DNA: TGCAACGTGAGAGTATACGAGCAGTTCTTC. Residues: CNVRVYEQFF.

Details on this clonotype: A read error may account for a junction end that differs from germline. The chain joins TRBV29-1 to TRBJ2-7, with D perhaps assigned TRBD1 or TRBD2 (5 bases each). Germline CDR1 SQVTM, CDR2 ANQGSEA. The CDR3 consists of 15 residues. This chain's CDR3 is CSVASVWGMPYEQYF. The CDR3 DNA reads TGTAGCGTTGCGAGTGTATGGGGGATGCCCTACGAGCAGTACTTT.

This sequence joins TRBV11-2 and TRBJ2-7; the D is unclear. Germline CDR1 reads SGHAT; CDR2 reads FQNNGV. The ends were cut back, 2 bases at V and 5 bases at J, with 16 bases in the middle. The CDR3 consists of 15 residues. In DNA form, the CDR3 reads TGTGCCAGCAGCTTACGATGGGCAAGGGAAAACGAGCAGTACTTC. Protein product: CASSLRWARENEQYF.

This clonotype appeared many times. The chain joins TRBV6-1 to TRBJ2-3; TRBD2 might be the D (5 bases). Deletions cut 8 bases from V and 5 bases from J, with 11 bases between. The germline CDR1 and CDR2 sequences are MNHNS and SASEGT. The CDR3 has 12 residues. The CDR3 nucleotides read TGTGCCAGCTCAATCGGGGTAGATACGCAGTATTTT. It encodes CASSIGVDTQYF.

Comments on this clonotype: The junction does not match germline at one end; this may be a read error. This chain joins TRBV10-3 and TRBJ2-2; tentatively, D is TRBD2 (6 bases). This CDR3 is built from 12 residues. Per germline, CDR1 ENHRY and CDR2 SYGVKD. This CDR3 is CAITEGARELLF. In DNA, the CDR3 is TGTGCCATCACGGAGGGAGCCAGGGAGCTGCTTTTT.

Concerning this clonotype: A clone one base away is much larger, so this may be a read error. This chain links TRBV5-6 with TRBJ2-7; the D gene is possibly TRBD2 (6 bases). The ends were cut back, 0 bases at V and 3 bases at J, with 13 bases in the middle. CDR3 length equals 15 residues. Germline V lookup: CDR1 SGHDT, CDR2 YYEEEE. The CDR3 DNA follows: TGTGCCAGCAGCTTGGGACTAGTGGGAGACTACGAGCAGTACTTC. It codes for CASSLGLVGDYEQYF.

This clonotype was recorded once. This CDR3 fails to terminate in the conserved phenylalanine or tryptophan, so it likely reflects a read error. The CDR3 loop reads CASSLEASGSLPSYNDQFS. As DNA, the CDR3 is TGTGCCAGCAGTTTAGAAGCTAGCGGGTCGCTGCCCTCCTACAATGATCAGTTCTCC. The chain has TRBV12-3 or TRBV12-4 and TRBJ2-1; 8 nucleotides match TRBD2. This CDR3 contains 19 residues.

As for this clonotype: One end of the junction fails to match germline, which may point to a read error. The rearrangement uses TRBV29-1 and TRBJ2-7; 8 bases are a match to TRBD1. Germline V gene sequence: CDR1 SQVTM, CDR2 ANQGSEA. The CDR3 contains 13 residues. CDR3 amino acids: CTVEGTGSYKQYF. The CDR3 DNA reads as TGCACCGTTGAAGGGACAGGTTCCTACAAGCAGTACTTC.

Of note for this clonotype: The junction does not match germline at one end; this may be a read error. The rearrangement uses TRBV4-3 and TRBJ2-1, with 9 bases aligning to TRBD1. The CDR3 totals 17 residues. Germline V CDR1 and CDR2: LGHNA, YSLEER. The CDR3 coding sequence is TGCGCCAGCAGCCAAAATACCTCGGACAGGGGCTACAGTGAGCAGTTCTTC. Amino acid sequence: CASSQNTSDRGYSEQFF.

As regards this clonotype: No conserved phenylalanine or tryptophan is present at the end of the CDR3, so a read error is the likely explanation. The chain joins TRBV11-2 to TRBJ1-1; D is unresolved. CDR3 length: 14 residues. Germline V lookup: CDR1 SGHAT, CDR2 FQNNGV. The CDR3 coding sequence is TGTGTCAGCAGCTTAAACGTCGGGAGGACTGAAGCTTTCTAT. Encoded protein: CVSSLNVGRTEAFY.

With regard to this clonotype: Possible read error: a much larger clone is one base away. Here the CDR3 DNA reads TGTGCCTGCAGCTTAAACAGGGACTATGGCTACACCTTC. This codes for CACSLNRDYGYTF. The rearrangement uses TRBV13 and TRBJ1-2; possible D gene TRBD1, 6 bases. The CDR3 runs to 13 residues. Germline loops: CDR1 PRHDT, CDR2 FYEKMQ (reference sequence).

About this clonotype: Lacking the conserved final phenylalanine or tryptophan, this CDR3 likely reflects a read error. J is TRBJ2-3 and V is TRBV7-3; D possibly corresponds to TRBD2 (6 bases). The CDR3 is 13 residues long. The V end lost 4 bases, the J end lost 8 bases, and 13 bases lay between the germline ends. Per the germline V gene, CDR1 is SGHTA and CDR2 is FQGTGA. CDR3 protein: CASSSTVGGTQYY. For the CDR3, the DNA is TGTGCCAGCAGCTCAACCGTCGGGGGTACGCAGTATTAT.

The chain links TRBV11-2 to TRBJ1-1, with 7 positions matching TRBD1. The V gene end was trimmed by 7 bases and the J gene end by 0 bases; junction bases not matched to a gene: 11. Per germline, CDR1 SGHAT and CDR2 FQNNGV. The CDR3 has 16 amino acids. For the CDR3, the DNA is TGTGCCAGCAATAAAGGTGCAGGGGGGATGAACACTGAAGCTTTCTTT. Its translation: CASNKGAGGMNTEAFF.

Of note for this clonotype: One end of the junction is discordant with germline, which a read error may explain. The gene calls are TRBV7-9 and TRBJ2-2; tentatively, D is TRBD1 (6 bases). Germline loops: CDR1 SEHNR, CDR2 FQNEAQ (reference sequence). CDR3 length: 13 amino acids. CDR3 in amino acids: CASITGSTGELFF. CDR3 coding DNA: TGTGCCAGCATAACAGGGAGCACCGGGGAGCTGTTTTTC.

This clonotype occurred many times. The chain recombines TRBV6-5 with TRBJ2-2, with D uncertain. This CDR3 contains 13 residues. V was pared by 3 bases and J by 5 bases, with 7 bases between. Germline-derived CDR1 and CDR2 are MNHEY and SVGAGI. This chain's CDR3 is CASSYPPTGELFF. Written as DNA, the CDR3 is TGTGCCAGCAGTTATCCCCCAACCGGGGAGCTGTTTTTT.

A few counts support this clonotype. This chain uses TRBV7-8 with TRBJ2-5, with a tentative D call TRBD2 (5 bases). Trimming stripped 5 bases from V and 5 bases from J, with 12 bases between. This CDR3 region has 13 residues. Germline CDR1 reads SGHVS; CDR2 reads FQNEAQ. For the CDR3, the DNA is TGTGCCAGCAGCGTCGGGGTCCGGGAGACCCAGTACTTC. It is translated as CASSVGVRETQYF.